The entry below gives a single TCR beta chain sequence along with its context. Original handling: Scientists estimated how many nucleated cells there were by amplifying reference gene primers. The repertoire was sequenced with immunoSEQ multiplex PCR; TCRdb's copy has only in-frame clones and lacks some. That table gives V, J and clone size, and the DNA gave D and trimming. The repertoire includes fewer than 130,000 clones, approximately 81% of them detected once, and over 2% sits in the top ten. The sample comes from a study of blood T cell repertoires in COVID-19. At the level of the study: Donors in the United States, Italy and Spain gave samples during acute or convalescent COVID-19. From T cells, B-cell-depleted T cells, or PBMCs came the material, which was cDNA or gDNA.

Germline V gene data show CDR1 as MNHEY and CDR2 as SMNVEV (reference sequence). V was shortened by 2 bases and J by 7 bases, with 19 bases between the two germline ends. The length of the CDR3 is 16 residues. This TCR was recovered from a human donor in a cohort sampled during active COVID-19. What was sequenced was peripheral blood. The chain couples TRBV27 to TRBJ2-3, with unresolved D. CDR3 sequence reads: CASSLTGTNQINTQYF. Here the CDR3 DNA reads TGTGCCAGCAGTTTAACCGGTACTAACCAAATTAATACGCAGTATTTT.